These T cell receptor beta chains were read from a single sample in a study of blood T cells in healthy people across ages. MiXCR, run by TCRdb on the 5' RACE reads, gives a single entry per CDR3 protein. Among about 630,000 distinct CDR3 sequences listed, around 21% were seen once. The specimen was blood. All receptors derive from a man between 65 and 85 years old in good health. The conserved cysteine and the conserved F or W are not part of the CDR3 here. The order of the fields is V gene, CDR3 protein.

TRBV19,ASKRTSGYNEQF
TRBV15,ATSRAPQVRNTDTQY
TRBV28,ASSLLIGQGGTQY
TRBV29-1,SVAGETGQF
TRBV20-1,SASKKIYNSPLH
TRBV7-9,ASSLDGIVYGYT
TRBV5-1,ASSLVRPMVRETQY
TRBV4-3,ASSQELLDTSNQPQH
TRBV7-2,ASSFGPGDRGFSVRYEQY
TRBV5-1,ASSPGGPGNTIY
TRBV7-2,ASSLVGTAASTDTQY
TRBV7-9,ASSLGSAAYEQY
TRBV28,ASSPGTNTDTQY
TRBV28,ASWATGANVLT
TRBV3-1,ASSQGGQGINSPLH
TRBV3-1,ASSQVYKNTEAF
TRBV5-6,ASSLAGFATNEKLF
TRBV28,ASSLSVRGNQPQH
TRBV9,ASSVRTGPLH
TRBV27,ASSLSGHTEAF
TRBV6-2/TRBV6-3,ASGPGLEVAEQY
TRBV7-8,ASRGASGRVYNEQF
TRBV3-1,ASSRSRGDYGYT
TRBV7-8,ASSTIRVRRETQY
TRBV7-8,ASRLGLAGARGHGELF
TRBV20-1,SAISGRTYEQY
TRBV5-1,ASSLDRGNYEKLF
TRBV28,ASSPPDRSTGAF
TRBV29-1,SVGSGTGEAF
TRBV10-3,AISGREDSPLH
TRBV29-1,SVEGMAGANEKF
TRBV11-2,ASSRGGTNEKLF
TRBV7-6,ASSPGTLNQPQH
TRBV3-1,ASSQVLAAAPGTQY
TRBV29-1,SVETSSLDEQF